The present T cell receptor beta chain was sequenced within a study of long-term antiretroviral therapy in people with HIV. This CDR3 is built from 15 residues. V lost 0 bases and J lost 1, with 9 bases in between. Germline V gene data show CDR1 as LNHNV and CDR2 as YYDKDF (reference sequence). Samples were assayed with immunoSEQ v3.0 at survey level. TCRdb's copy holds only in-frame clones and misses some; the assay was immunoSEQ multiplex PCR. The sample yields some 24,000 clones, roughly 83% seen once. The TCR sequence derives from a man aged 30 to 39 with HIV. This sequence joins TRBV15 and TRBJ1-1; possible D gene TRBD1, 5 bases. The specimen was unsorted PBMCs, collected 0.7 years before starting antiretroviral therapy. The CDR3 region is CATSRDLGENTEAFF. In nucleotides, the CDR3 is TGTGCCACCAGCAGAGATTTGGGGGAGAACACTGAAGCTTTCTTT.